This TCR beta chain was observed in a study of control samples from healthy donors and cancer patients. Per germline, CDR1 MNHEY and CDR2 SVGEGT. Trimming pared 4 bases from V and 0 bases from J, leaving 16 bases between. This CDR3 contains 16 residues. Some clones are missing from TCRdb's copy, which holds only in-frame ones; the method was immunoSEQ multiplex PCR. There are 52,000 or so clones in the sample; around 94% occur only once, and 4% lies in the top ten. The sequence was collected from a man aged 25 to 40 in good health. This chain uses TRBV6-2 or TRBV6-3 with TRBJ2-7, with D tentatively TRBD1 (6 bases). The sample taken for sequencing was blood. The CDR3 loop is CASSSTSGTSSYEQYF. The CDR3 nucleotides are TGTGCCAGCAGTTCCACTTCCGGGACAAGCTCCTACGAGCAGTACTTC.